A selection of T cell receptor beta chains follows, all from one sample in a study of cytomegalovirus exposure and HLA in healthy donors. Repertoires were generated with immunoSEQ multiplex PCR, while TCRdb's copy carries only in-frame clones and drops some. Here the sample spans 130,000 to 150,000 clones, 70% to 85% being singletons. The sequenced material came from PBMCs. These receptor sequences come from a man aged 40-50 years in good health and CMV-seropositive. The conserved cysteine and the conserved F or W are not part of the CDR3 here. The order of the fields is J gene, CDR3 length, D gene, clone size, V gene, CDR3 protein. A D gene is named only where the DNA matches it firmly. The size entry is marked missing in some rows and otherwise reads once, few, many or a size class.

j_gene: TRBJ2-2
len: 13
d_gene: .
abundance: .
v_gene: TRBV5-1
CDR3aa: ASSLAQGNTGELF

j_gene: TRBJ2-5
len: 13
d_gene: .
abundance: few
v_gene: TRBV11-1
CDR3aa: ASTPIGGPRETQY

j_gene: TRBJ2-5
len: 13
d_gene: .
abundance: .
v_gene: TRBV5-1
CDR3aa: ASSLMRTPQETQY

j_gene: TRBJ1-2
len: 12
d_gene: .
abundance: .
v_gene: TRBV2
CDR3aa: ASSLDVLAYGYT

j_gene: TRBJ2-1
len: 16
d_gene: TRBD2
abundance: .
v_gene: TRBV13
CDR3aa: ASSLGVLAGTYYNEQF

j_gene: TRBJ2-7
len: 12
d_gene: TRBD1
abundance: .
v_gene: TRBV6-6
CDR3aa: ASSEHGTGVEQY

j_gene: TRBJ1-5
len: 14
d_gene: TRBD1
abundance: .
v_gene: TRBV7-6
CDR3aa: ASSPGTGGQYQPQH

j_gene: TRBJ1-5
len: 13
d_gene: TRBD1
abundance: many
v_gene: TRBV30
CDR3aa: AWGYGTGGNQPQH

j_gene: TRBJ1-1
len: 12
d_gene: .
abundance: once
v_gene: TRBV5-1
CDR3aa: ASSFGVGNTEAF

j_gene: TRBJ2-7
len: 13
d_gene: TRBD1
abundance: .
v_gene: TRBV19
CDR3aa: ASSIPQTGGDEQY

j_gene: TRBJ2-5
len: 11
d_gene: .
abundance: .
v_gene: TRBV4-1
CDR3aa: ASSQDLRETQY

j_gene: TRBJ2-7
len: 11
d_gene: .
abundance: .
v_gene: TRBV7-8
CDR3aa: ASTLIETYEQY

j_gene: TRBJ1-3
len: 11
d_gene: .
abundance: .
v_gene: TRBV30
CDR3aa: AWERASGNTIY

j_gene: TRBJ2-5
len: 12
d_gene: .
abundance: .
v_gene: TRBV6-5
CDR3aa: ASRRLVLQSTQY

j_gene: TRBJ1-2
len: 14
d_gene: TRBD1
abundance: few
v_gene: TRBV7-9
CDR3aa: SSSLSYSRGLGGYT

j_gene: TRBJ2-2
len: 15
d_gene: .
abundance: .
v_gene: TRBV10-2
CDR3aa: ASSDNLDSPNTGELF

j_gene: TRBJ1-2
len: 12
d_gene: .
abundance: .
v_gene: TRBV19
CDR3aa: ASSIDRGAGGYT

j_gene: TRBJ2-5
len: 15
d_gene: .
abundance: .
v_gene: TRBV2
CDR3aa: ASSDGVVRDREETQY

j_gene: TRBJ2-2
len: 13
d_gene: .
abundance: .
v_gene: TRBV5-1
CDR3aa: ASSLGRSNTGELF

j_gene: TRBJ2-3
len: 14
d_gene: TRBD2
abundance: .
v_gene: TRBV7-2
CDR3aa: ASSSGLAYRTDTQY

j_gene: TRBJ2-1
len: 15
d_gene: .
abundance: few
v_gene: TRBV4-3
CDR3aa: ASSPQVPGDSYNEQF

j_gene: TRBJ2-2
len: 12
d_gene: TRBD1
abundance: .
v_gene: TRBV9
CDR3aa: ASSPWTGIGELF

j_gene: TRBJ2-7
len: 12
d_gene: TRBD1
abundance: .
v_gene: TRBV18
CDR3aa: ASSPTGTAYEQY

j_gene: TRBJ1-2
len: 13
d_gene: TRBD1
abundance: .
v_gene: TRBV9
CDR3aa: ASSTPGQGAYGYT

j_gene: TRBJ1-2
len: 11
d_gene: TRBD1
abundance: .
v_gene: TRBV28
CDR3aa: ASSFGLRGGYT

j_gene: TRBJ2-1
len: 10
d_gene: .
abundance: few
v_gene: TRBV29-1
CDR3aa: SVDRESNEQF

j_gene: TRBJ2-2
len: 16
d_gene: TRBD1
abundance: .
v_gene: TRBV10-3
CDR3aa: AISDLPGQGKGTGELF

j_gene: TRBJ2-1
len: 9
d_gene: .
abundance: .
v_gene: TRBV2
CDR3aa: ASTRYNEQF

j_gene: TRBJ1-2
len: 13
d_gene: TRBD1
abundance: .
v_gene: TRBV4-3
CDR3aa: ASSRDRDGNYGYT

j_gene: TRBJ2-6
len: 13
d_gene: TRBD1
abundance: .
v_gene: TRBV19
CDR3aa: ASTGGISGANVLT

j_gene: TRBJ1-2
len: 16
d_gene: TRBD1
abundance: few
v_gene: TRBV7-9
CDR3aa: ASSLPRDRTGGFGGYT

j_gene: TRBJ1-3
len: 13
d_gene: .
abundance: .
v_gene: TRBV7-9
CDR3aa: ASRSTGEGGNTIY

j_gene: TRBJ2-5
len: 13
d_gene: TRBD1
abundance: .
v_gene: TRBV4-3
CDR3aa: ASSQDRGPGETQY

j_gene: TRBJ1-2
len: 12
d_gene: .
abundance: once
v_gene: TRBV4-3
CDR3aa: ASSQEPVNYGYT

j_gene: TRBJ1-2
len: 13
d_gene: .
abundance: .
v_gene: TRBV7-2
CDR3aa: ASSSWSGGGYGYT

j_gene: TRBJ2-1
len: 15
d_gene: .
abundance: .
v_gene: TRBV10-1
CDR3aa: ASSEIMTSGTDNEQF

j_gene: TRBJ2-2
len: 13
d_gene: .
abundance: .
v_gene: TRBV19
CDR3aa: ASSKAGRSPGELF

j_gene: TRBJ2-1
len: 12
d_gene: .
abundance: few
v_gene: TRBV7-9
CDR3aa: ASSLAGVSHEQF

j_gene: TRBJ2-3
len: 9
d_gene: .
abundance: .
v_gene: TRBV14
CDR3aa: ASSSPGPQY

j_gene: TRBJ1-1
len: 12
d_gene: .
abundance: .
v_gene: TRBV2
CDR3aa: ASSRAQGRTEAF

j_gene: TRBJ1-2
len: 10
d_gene: .
abundance: few
v_gene: TRBV6-6
CDR3aa: ASSYEDYGYT

j_gene: TRBJ1-4
len: 13
d_gene: .
abundance: .
v_gene: TRBV9
CDR3aa: ASSADGSAVEKLF